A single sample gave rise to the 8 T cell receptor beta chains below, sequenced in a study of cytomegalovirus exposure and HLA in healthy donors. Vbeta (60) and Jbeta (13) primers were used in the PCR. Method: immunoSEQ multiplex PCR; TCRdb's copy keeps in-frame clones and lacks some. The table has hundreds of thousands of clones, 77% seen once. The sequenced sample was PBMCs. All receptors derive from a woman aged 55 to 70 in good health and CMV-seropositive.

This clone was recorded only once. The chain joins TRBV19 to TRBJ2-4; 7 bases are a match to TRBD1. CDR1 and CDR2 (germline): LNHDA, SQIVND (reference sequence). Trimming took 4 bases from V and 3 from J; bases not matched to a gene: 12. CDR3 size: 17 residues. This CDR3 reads CASSTTGTASGKNIQYF. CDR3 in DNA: TGTGCCAGTAGTACGACCGGGACAGCCTCAGGCAAAAACATTCAGTACTTC.

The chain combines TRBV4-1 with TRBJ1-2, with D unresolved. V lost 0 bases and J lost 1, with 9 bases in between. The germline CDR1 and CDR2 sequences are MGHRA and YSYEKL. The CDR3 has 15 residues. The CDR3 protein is CASSQDNLDNYGYTF. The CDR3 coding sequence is TGCGCCAGCAGCCAAGATAATCTAGATAACTATGGCTACACCTTC.

The DNA for the CDR3 is TGTGCCAGCAGCTTAGCGCAGGGTATTAAAAACACCATATATTTT. It codes for CASSLAQGIKNTIYF. The genes are TRBV7-6 and TRBJ1-3; maybe TRBD1 (5 bases). Trimming stripped 0 bases from V and 6 bases from J, with 12 bases between. The CDR3 extends over 15 amino acids. Per the germline V gene, CDR1 is SGHVS and CDR2 is FNYEAQ.

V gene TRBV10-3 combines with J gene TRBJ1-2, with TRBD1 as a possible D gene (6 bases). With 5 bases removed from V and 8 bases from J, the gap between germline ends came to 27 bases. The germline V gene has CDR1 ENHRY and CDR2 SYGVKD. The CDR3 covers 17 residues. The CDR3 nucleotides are TGTGCCATCAGTAAATCCCCTCCGACAGGCGCCTATGGAGGCTACACCTTC. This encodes CAISKSPPTGAYGGYTF.

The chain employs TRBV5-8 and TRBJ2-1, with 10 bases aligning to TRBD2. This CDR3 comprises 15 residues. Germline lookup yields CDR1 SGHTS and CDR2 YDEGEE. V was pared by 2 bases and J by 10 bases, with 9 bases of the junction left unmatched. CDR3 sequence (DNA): TGTGCCAGCAGCTTTCCGGGGCTAGCGGGAGAGGAGCAGTTCTTC. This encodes CASSFPGLAGEEQFF. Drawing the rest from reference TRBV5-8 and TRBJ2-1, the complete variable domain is EAGVTQSPTHLIKTRGQQATLRCSPISGHTSVYWYQQALGLGLQFLLWYDEGEERNRGNFPPRFSGRQFPNYSSELNVNALELEDSALYLCASSFPGLAGEEQFFGPGTRLTVL.

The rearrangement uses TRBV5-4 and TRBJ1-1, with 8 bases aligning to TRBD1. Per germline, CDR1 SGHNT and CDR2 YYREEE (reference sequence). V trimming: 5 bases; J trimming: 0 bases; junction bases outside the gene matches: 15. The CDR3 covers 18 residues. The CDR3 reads CASSVQGASFTMNTEAFF. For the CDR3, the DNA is TGTGCCAGCAGTGTTCAGGGGGCCTCATTCACGATGAACACTGAAGCTTTCTTT.

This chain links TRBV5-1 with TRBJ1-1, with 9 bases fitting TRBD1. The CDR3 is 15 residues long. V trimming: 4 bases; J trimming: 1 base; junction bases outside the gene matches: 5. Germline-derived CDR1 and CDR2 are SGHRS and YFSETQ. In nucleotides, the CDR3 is TGCGCCAGCAGCGTAAGACAGGGGGGGAACACTGAAGCTTTCTTT. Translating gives CASSVRQGGNTEAFF. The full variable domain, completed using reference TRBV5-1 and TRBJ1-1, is KAGVTQTPRYLIKTRGQQVTLSCSPISGHRSVSWYQQTPGQGLQFLFEYFSETQRNKGNFPGRFSGRQFSNSRSEMNVSTLELGDSALYLCASSVRQGGNTEAFFGQGTRLTVV.

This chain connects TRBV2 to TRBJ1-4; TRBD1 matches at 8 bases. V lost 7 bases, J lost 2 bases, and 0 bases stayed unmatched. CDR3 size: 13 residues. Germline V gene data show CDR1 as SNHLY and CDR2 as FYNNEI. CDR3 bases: TGTGCCAGCACAGGGGGCACTAATGAAAAACTGTTTTTT. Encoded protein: CASTGGTNEKLFF. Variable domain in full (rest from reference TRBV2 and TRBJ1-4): EPEVTQTPSHQVTQMGQEVILRCVPISNHLYFYWYRQILGQKVEFLVSFYNNEISEKSEIFDDQFSVERPDGSNFTLKIRSTKLEDSAMYFCASTGGTNEKLFFGSGTQLSVL.